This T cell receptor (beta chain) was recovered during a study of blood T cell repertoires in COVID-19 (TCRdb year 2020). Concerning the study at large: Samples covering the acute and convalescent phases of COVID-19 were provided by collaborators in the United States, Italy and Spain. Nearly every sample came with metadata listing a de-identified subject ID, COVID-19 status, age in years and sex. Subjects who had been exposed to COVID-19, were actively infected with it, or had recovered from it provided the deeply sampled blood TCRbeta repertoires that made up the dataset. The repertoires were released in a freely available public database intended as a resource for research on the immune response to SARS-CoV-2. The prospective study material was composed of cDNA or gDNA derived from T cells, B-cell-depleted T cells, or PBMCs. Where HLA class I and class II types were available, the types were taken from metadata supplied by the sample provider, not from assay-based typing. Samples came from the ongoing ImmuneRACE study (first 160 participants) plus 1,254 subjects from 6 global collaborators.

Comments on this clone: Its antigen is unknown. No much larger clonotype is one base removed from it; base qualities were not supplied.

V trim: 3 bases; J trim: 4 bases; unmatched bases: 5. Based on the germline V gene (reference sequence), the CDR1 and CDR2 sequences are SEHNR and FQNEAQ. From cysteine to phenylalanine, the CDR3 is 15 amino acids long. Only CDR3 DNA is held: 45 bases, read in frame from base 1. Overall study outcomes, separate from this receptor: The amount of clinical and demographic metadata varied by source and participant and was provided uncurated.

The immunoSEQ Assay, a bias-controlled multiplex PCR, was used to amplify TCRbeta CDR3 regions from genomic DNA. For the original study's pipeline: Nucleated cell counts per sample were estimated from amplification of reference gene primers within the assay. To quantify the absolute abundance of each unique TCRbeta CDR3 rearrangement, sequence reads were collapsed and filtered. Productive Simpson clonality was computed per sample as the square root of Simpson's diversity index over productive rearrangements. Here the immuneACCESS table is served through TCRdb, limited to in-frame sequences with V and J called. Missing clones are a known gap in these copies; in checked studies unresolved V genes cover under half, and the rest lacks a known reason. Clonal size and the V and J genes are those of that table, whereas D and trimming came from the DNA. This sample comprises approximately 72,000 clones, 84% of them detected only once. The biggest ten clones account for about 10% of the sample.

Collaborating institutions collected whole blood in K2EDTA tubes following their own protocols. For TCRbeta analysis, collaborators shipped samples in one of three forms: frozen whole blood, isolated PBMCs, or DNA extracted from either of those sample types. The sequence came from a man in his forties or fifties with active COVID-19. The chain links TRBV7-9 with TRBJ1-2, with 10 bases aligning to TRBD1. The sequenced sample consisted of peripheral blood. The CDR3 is CASSLAGQGGYGYTF. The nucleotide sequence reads TGTGCCAGCAGCTTGGCCGGACAGGGGGGCTATGGCTACACCTTC. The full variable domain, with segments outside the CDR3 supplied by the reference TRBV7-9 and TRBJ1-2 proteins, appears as DTGVSQNPRHKITKRGQNVTFRCDPISEHNRLYWYRQTLGQGPEFLTYFQNEAQLEKSRLLSDRFSAERPKGSFSTLEIQRTEQGDSAMYLCASSLAGQGGYGYTFGSGTRLTVV.